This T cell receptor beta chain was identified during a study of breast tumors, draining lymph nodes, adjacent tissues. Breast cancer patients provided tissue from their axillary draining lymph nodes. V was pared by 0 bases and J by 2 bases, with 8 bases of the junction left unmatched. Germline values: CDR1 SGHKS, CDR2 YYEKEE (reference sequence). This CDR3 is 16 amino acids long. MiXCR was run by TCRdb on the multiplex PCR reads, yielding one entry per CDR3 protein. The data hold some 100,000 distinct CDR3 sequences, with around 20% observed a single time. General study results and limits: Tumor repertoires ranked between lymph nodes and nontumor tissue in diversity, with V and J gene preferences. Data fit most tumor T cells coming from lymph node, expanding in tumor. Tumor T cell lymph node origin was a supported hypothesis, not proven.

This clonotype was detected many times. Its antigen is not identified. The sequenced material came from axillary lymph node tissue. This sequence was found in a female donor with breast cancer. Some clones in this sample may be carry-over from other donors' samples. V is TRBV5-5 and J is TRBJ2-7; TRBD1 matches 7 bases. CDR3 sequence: CASSLARGQSTYEQYF. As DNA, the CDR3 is TGTGCCAGCAGCTTGGCCCGGGGACAGTCGACCTACGAGCAGTACTTC.